The 25 T cell receptor beta chains given below trace back to one sample, sequenced in a study of T-cell reconstitution after alpha-beta-depleted transplantation in children. Unique molecular identifiers featured in how the TCRbeta library was prepared. MiXCR, applied by TCRdb to the PCR reads, yields one record per CDR3 protein. The repertoire holds tens of thousands of distinct CDR3 sequences, roughly 5% seen once, with around 18% in the top ten. Sequenced here: PBMCs, mostly from graft donor cells, sampled 180 days after TCRalphabeta/CD19-depleted stem cell transplant. All receptors come from a boy under two years old who had a stem cell transplant for acute myeloid leukemia, so the T cells may come from the graft donor.

There are many counts of this clonotype. The chain combines TRBV29-1 with TRBJ2-5; D remains unclear. CDR1 SQVTM and CDR2 ANQGSEA come from the germline V gene. There are 13 residues in the CDR3. Trimming cost V 4 bases and J 4 bases, with 13 bases left between them. As DNA, the CDR3 is TGCAGCGTTGGACCGGGTCCGAGAGAGACCCAGTACTTC. Encoded protein: CSVGPGPRETQYF.

This clonotype showed up many times. This sequence joins TRBV28 and TRBJ2-3, with unresolved D. Trimming took off 6 bases at V and 4 bases at J, with 17 bases between the two ends. CDR3 length: 15 amino acids. Germline CDR1 is MDHEN and CDR2 is SYDVKM. The CDR3 is CASSPVDVGPDTQYF. The DNA for the CDR3 is TGTGCCAGCAGCCCAGTAGATGTCGGACCAGATACGCAGTATTTT.

At least ten counts were recorded for this clonotype. The gene calls are TRBV6-2 or TRBV6-3 and TRBJ2-2, with no clear D. The CDR3 has 13 amino acids. Trimming removed 3 bases from V and 6 bases from J, with 8 bases in between. Germline V gene data show CDR1 as MNHEY and CDR2 as SVGEGT. CDR3 nucleotide sequence: TGTGCCAGCAGTTATTTCGTGTCCGGGGAGCTGTTTTTT. Translated, it gives CASSYFVSGELFF.

This clonotype was seen repeatedly, ten times or more. The rearrangement joins TRBV29-1 to TRBJ2-7, with D perhaps matching TRBD1 (5 bases). Trimming took 2 bases from V and 7 from J, leaving 9 bases between them. Germline assignment: CDR1 SQVTM and CDR2 ANQGSEA. This CDR3 comprises 11 residues. The CDR3 sequence: CSVETGEEQYV. The CDR3 nucleotides read TGCAGCGTTGAAACAGGAGAAGAGCAGTACGTC.

This clonotype has at least ten counts. The chain joins TRBV5-6 to TRBJ1-2; a weak D match, TRBD1 (6 bases). Germline V gene sequence: CDR1 SGHDT, CDR2 YYEEEE. V lost 0 bases, J lost 7 bases, and 13 bases lay in between. The CDR3 consists of 14 residues. This CDR3 reads CASSLEGVGRGYTF. In nucleotides, the CDR3 is TGTGCCAGCAGCTTGGAGGGGGTCGGACGTGGCTACACCTTC.

This clonotype has ten or more counts. The chain has TRBV4-3 and TRBJ1-2, with D unclear. The CDR3 sequence is 15 residues long. From germline, CDR1 is LGHNA and CDR2 YSLEER. Trimming took 2 bases from V and 4 from J, leaving 14 bases between them. CDR3 amino acids: CASSQRPPPSYGYTF. The DNA of the CDR3 is TGCGCCAGCAGCCAAAGGCCTCCTCCCAGCTATGGCTACACCTTC.

In its sample, this clonotype was seen many times. This sequence joins TRBV4-3 and TRBJ2-1; D call uncertain. CDR1 and CDR2 (germline): LGHNA, YSLEER. The CDR3 runs to 15 residues. V was cut by 0 bases and J by 0 bases, with 6 bases left in between. CDR3 DNA sequence: TGCGCCAGCAGCCAAGACAGGAGCTCCTACAATGAGCAGTTCTTC. Translating it yields CASSQDRSSYNEQFF.

The sample holds many counts of this clonotype. This chain uses TRBV20-1 with TRBJ2-7, with a possible D match to TRBD1 (6 bases). Between the trimmed V and J ends, which lost 6 bases and 2 bases, there was a span of 17 bases. Germline V CDR1 and CDR2: DFQATT, SNEGSKA (reference sequence). The CDR3 is made up of 14 amino acids. CDR3 region: CSAVGGQRPYEQYF. As DNA, the CDR3 is TGCAGTGCCGTTGGCGGACAGCGCCCCTACGAGCAGTACTTC.

This clonotype was seen ten or more times. This chain links TRBV11-1 with TRBJ2-6; D perhaps matches TRBD1 (6 bases). Germline CDR1 is SGHAT and CDR2 is FQDESV (reference sequence). V was cut by 5 bases and J by 1 base, with 18 bases left in between. This CDR3 is built from 18 residues. CDR3 bases: TGTGCCAGCAGCCCTTGGACAGCCGACCTTTCTGGGGCCAACGTCCTGACTTTC. It encodes CASSPWTADLSGANVLTF.

This clonotype was picked up many times. This chain connects TRBV6-1 to TRBJ1-5, with TRBD1 matching 9 bases. CDR1 is MNHNS, CDR2 SASEGT, per germline. The CDR3 is 17 residues long. V lost 3 bases, J lost 4 bases, and 10 bases stayed unmatched. CDR3 sequence reads: CASSDRDRVRWNQPQHF. The CDR3 nucleotides are TGTGCCAGCAGTGACCGGGACAGGGTGAGATGGAATCAGCCCCAGCATTTT.

This clonotype was seen at least ten times. This chain uses TRBV7-9 with TRBJ2-7; D is undetermined. The CDR3 loop spans 13 amino acids. V was clipped by 0 bases and J by 3 bases, with 6 bases between them. Germline loops: CDR1 SEHNR, CDR2 FQNEAQ (reference sequence). CDR3 nucleotides: TGTGCCAGCAGCTTAGCGGGGTACTACGAGCAGTACGTC. Protein product: CASSLAGYYEQYV.

This clonotype was counted many times. The chain combines TRBV15 with TRBJ1-1; possible D gene TRBD1, 5 bases. V dropped 0 bases and J dropped 0 bases, with 14 bases sitting between them. There are 17 residues in the CDR3. Germline V gene data show CDR1 as LNHNV and CDR2 as YYDKDF (reference sequence). CDR3 residues: CATSRDRQGSMNTEAFF. In DNA form, the CDR3 reads TGTGCCACCAGCAGAGATCGTCAGGGATCCATGAACACTGAAGCTTTCTTT.

This clonotype was detected ten times or more. V and J are TRBV12-3 or TRBV12-4 and TRBJ1-3; the D gene is possibly TRBD1 (6 bases). Trimming shortened V by 6 bases and J by 4 bases, and 25 bases separated the two germline ends. CDR3 size: 18 residues. The CDR3 is CASRPGQGRPFGGNTIYF. DNA for the CDR3: TGTGCCAGCAGACCGGGCCAGGGGAGGCCCTTTGGAGGAAACACCATATATTTT.

The sample holds many counts of this clonotype. This chain links TRBV18 with TRBJ2-3, with a possible D match to TRBD1 (5 bases). The CDR3 sequence is 14 residues long. V lost 2 bases and J lost 4, with 10 bases in between. CDR1 and CDR2 from the germline V gene are KGHSH and LQKENI. CDR3 sequence reads: CASSPTGSADTQYF. The CDR3 DNA follows: TGTGCCAGCTCACCAACAGGTTCTGCAGATACGCAGTATTTT. The full variable domain, rest sourced from reference TRBV18 and TRBJ2-3, is NAGVMQNPRHLVRRRGQEARLRCSPMKGHSHVYWYRQLPEEGLKFMVYLQKENIIDESGMPKERFSAEFPKEGPSILRIQQVVRGDSAAYFCASSPTGSADTQYFGPGTRLTVL.

Many counts were recorded for this clonotype. The V call is TRBV19, the J call TRBJ2-5, with D uncertain. Per the germline V gene, CDR1 is LNHDA and CDR2 is SQIVND (reference sequence). This CDR3 spans 14 amino acids. Trimming left V 5 bases short and J 1 base short, with 11 bases between. CDR3 sequence: CASSYTGLQETQYF. The CDR3, as DNA: TGTGCCAGTAGTTACACGGGCCTCCAAGAGACCCAGTACTTC.

The chain has TRBV20-1 and TRBJ2-4, with D tentatively TRBD2 (8 bases). Trimming took 2 bases from V and 8 from J, leaving 31 bases between them. CDR1 and CDR2 from the germline V gene are DFQATT and SNEGSKA (reference sequence). The CDR3 runs 19 residues. Written as DNA, the CDR3 is TGCAGTGCTAGACCAGGGGGGCCGGCTAGCGGGCGCGGGTTCGACATTCAGTACTTC. This sequence encodes CSARPGGPASGRGFDIQYF.

This clonotype showed up many times. The rearrangement joins TRBV20-1 to TRBJ2-3; 14 nucleotides align to TRBD2. Germline CDR1 reads DFQATT; CDR2 reads SNEGSKA (reference sequence). Unmatched junction bases numbered 9, after V lost 6 bases and J lost 4 bases. The CDR3 is 16 amino acids. CDR3 region: CSAGRLAGGSADTQYF. CDR3 coding DNA: TGCAGTGCGGGCAGACTAGCGGGGGGGTCCGCAGATACGCAGTATTTT.

This clonotype was picked up many times. This chain uses TRBV27 with TRBJ2-5; possibly TRBD2 for D (5 bases). Germline V lookup: CDR1 MNHEY, CDR2 SMNVEV (reference sequence). The CDR3 has 14 residues. The V end was cut by 6 bases, the J end by 5 bases, with 16 bases between. This CDR3 is CASSPVRGGETQYF. In DNA, the CDR3 is TGTGCCAGCAGCCCCGTCCGGGGTGGGGAGACCCAGTACTTC.

This clonotype has a count of ten or more. The rearrangement uses TRBV5-1 and TRBJ2-5; D is tentatively TRBD1 or TRBD2 (5 bases each). Trimming shortened V by 4 bases and J by 0 bases, and 10 bases separated the two germline ends. Germline CDR1 and CDR2: SGHRS and YFSETQ. The CDR3 is made up of 14 amino acids. The CDR3 sequence is CASSPGTNQETQYF. The CDR3 bases are TGCGCCAGCAGCCCCGGGACCAACCAAGAGACCCAGTACTTC. Filled out from reference TRBV5-1 and TRBJ2-5, the complete variable domain reads KAGVTQTPRYLIKTRGQQVTLSCSPISGHRSVSWYQQTPGQGLQFLFEYFSETQRNKGNFPGRFSGRQFSNSRSEMNVSTLELGDSALYLCASSPGTNQETQYFGPGTRLLVL.

This clonotype has ten or more counts. The genes are TRBV4-3 and TRBJ2-5; D may be TRBD1 (7 bases). Deletions cut 2 bases from V and 0 bases from J, with 16 bases between. CDR1 LGHNA and CDR2 YSLEER come from the germline V gene. The CDR3 runs 17 residues. The CDR3 sequence: CASSQNLPGGYQETQYF. The CDR3 DNA reads TGCGCCAGCAGCCAAAATCTTCCAGGGGGGTACCAAGAGACCCAGTACTTC.

At least ten counts were recorded for this clonotype. The chain has TRBV20-1 and TRBJ2-7; D is uncertain. CDR3 length equals 13 residues. Trimming took off 5 bases at V and 0 bases at J, with 11 bases between the two ends. Germline CDR1 reads DFQATT; CDR2 reads SNEGSKA (reference sequence). CDR3 DNA: TGCAGTGCTCGGACGGGTAGCTCCTACGAGCAGTACGTC. It yields the protein CSARTGSSYEQYV.

The sample holds many counts of this clonotype. The chain employs TRBV3-1 and TRBJ2-1; D gene unclear. Germline CDR1 reads LGHDT; CDR2 reads YNNKEL (reference sequence). V was clipped by 5 bases and J by 5 bases, with 19 bases between them. This CDR3 contains 16 residues. The CDR3 spells CASSSGPGGGNNEQFF. The CDR3 DNA is TGTGCCAGCAGCTCAGGCCCGGGCGGTGGAAACAATGAGCAGTTCTTC.

This clonotype was detected ten times or more. CDR3 coding DNA: TGTGCCAGCAGTGAAGAAGGGCTTTGGGAGCAGTACGTC. Amino acid sequence: CASSEEGLWEQYV. The chain employs TRBV2 and TRBJ2-7, with no clear D. The CDR3 contains 13 residues. V was shortened by 1 base and J by 7 bases, with 11 bases between the two germline ends. Germline CDR1 SNHLY, CDR2 FYNNEI.

In its sample, this clonotype was seen many times. This chain's CDR3 is CASSQVAGTPHEQFF. The CDR3 DNA is TGCGCCAGCAGCCAAGTTGCCGGGACCCCCCATGAGCAGTTCTTC. This chain links TRBV4-1 with TRBJ2-1; either TRBD1 or TRBD2 may supply D (5 bases each). The CDR3 length is 15 residues. The V and J ends lost 1 base and 8 bases respectively, with 15 bases between them. Germline values: CDR1 MGHRA, CDR2 YSYEKL.

This clonotype was observed many times. The CDR3 is CASSPVQGYEQYV. CDR3 bases: TGTGCCAGCTCACCGGTGCAGGGCTACGAGCAGTACGTC. The V and J genes are TRBV18 and TRBJ2-7, with D tentatively TRBD1 (5 bases). V lost 3 bases, J lost 3 bases, and 9 bases lay in between. Germline V gene data show CDR1 as KGHSH and CDR2 as LQKENI. The CDR3 runs 13 residues.